The T cell receptor (beta chain) under discussion was sequenced for a study of shared clonotypes between healthy human individuals. Naive CD8 cells were CD45RO-negative, positively selected for CCR7, excluding terminally differentiated effector memory CD45RA+ cells. Study-level results: Naive subsets usually exceeded memory subsets in estimated richness. Among four donors, about 5% of naive CD4 clonotypes were found in common.

Notes on this clone: Its antigen remains unidentified.

Genomic DNA per cell subset filled all wells of several immunoSEQ plates. The authors' processing: Filtering differed because ImmunoSEQ produced junction-only sequences that carried no quality scores. Using immunoSEQ multiplex PCR, the repertoire was profiled, and TCRdb retains in-frame clones only, with some absent. Clonal size and the V and J genes are those of that table, whereas D and trimming came from the DNA. The sample has around 1.9 million clones; around 93% are singletons. The CDR3 covers 18 residues. Germline V gene data show CDR1 as MNHNS and CDR2 as SASEGT. V shed 2 bases and J 0 bases; nucleotides not matched to a gene: 7.

What was sequenced was naive CD8+ T cells from PBMCs. The sequence was obtained from a man aged 18 to 30 in good health. Some clones in this sample may be carry-over from other donors' samples. The V and J genes are TRBV6-1 and TRBJ2-1, with 10 bases aligning to TRBD2. CDR3 DNA: TGTGCCAGCAGTGAACTAGCGGGAGCCCTTTTCTCCTACAATGAGCAGTTCTTC. Translated: CASSELAGALFSYNEQFF.